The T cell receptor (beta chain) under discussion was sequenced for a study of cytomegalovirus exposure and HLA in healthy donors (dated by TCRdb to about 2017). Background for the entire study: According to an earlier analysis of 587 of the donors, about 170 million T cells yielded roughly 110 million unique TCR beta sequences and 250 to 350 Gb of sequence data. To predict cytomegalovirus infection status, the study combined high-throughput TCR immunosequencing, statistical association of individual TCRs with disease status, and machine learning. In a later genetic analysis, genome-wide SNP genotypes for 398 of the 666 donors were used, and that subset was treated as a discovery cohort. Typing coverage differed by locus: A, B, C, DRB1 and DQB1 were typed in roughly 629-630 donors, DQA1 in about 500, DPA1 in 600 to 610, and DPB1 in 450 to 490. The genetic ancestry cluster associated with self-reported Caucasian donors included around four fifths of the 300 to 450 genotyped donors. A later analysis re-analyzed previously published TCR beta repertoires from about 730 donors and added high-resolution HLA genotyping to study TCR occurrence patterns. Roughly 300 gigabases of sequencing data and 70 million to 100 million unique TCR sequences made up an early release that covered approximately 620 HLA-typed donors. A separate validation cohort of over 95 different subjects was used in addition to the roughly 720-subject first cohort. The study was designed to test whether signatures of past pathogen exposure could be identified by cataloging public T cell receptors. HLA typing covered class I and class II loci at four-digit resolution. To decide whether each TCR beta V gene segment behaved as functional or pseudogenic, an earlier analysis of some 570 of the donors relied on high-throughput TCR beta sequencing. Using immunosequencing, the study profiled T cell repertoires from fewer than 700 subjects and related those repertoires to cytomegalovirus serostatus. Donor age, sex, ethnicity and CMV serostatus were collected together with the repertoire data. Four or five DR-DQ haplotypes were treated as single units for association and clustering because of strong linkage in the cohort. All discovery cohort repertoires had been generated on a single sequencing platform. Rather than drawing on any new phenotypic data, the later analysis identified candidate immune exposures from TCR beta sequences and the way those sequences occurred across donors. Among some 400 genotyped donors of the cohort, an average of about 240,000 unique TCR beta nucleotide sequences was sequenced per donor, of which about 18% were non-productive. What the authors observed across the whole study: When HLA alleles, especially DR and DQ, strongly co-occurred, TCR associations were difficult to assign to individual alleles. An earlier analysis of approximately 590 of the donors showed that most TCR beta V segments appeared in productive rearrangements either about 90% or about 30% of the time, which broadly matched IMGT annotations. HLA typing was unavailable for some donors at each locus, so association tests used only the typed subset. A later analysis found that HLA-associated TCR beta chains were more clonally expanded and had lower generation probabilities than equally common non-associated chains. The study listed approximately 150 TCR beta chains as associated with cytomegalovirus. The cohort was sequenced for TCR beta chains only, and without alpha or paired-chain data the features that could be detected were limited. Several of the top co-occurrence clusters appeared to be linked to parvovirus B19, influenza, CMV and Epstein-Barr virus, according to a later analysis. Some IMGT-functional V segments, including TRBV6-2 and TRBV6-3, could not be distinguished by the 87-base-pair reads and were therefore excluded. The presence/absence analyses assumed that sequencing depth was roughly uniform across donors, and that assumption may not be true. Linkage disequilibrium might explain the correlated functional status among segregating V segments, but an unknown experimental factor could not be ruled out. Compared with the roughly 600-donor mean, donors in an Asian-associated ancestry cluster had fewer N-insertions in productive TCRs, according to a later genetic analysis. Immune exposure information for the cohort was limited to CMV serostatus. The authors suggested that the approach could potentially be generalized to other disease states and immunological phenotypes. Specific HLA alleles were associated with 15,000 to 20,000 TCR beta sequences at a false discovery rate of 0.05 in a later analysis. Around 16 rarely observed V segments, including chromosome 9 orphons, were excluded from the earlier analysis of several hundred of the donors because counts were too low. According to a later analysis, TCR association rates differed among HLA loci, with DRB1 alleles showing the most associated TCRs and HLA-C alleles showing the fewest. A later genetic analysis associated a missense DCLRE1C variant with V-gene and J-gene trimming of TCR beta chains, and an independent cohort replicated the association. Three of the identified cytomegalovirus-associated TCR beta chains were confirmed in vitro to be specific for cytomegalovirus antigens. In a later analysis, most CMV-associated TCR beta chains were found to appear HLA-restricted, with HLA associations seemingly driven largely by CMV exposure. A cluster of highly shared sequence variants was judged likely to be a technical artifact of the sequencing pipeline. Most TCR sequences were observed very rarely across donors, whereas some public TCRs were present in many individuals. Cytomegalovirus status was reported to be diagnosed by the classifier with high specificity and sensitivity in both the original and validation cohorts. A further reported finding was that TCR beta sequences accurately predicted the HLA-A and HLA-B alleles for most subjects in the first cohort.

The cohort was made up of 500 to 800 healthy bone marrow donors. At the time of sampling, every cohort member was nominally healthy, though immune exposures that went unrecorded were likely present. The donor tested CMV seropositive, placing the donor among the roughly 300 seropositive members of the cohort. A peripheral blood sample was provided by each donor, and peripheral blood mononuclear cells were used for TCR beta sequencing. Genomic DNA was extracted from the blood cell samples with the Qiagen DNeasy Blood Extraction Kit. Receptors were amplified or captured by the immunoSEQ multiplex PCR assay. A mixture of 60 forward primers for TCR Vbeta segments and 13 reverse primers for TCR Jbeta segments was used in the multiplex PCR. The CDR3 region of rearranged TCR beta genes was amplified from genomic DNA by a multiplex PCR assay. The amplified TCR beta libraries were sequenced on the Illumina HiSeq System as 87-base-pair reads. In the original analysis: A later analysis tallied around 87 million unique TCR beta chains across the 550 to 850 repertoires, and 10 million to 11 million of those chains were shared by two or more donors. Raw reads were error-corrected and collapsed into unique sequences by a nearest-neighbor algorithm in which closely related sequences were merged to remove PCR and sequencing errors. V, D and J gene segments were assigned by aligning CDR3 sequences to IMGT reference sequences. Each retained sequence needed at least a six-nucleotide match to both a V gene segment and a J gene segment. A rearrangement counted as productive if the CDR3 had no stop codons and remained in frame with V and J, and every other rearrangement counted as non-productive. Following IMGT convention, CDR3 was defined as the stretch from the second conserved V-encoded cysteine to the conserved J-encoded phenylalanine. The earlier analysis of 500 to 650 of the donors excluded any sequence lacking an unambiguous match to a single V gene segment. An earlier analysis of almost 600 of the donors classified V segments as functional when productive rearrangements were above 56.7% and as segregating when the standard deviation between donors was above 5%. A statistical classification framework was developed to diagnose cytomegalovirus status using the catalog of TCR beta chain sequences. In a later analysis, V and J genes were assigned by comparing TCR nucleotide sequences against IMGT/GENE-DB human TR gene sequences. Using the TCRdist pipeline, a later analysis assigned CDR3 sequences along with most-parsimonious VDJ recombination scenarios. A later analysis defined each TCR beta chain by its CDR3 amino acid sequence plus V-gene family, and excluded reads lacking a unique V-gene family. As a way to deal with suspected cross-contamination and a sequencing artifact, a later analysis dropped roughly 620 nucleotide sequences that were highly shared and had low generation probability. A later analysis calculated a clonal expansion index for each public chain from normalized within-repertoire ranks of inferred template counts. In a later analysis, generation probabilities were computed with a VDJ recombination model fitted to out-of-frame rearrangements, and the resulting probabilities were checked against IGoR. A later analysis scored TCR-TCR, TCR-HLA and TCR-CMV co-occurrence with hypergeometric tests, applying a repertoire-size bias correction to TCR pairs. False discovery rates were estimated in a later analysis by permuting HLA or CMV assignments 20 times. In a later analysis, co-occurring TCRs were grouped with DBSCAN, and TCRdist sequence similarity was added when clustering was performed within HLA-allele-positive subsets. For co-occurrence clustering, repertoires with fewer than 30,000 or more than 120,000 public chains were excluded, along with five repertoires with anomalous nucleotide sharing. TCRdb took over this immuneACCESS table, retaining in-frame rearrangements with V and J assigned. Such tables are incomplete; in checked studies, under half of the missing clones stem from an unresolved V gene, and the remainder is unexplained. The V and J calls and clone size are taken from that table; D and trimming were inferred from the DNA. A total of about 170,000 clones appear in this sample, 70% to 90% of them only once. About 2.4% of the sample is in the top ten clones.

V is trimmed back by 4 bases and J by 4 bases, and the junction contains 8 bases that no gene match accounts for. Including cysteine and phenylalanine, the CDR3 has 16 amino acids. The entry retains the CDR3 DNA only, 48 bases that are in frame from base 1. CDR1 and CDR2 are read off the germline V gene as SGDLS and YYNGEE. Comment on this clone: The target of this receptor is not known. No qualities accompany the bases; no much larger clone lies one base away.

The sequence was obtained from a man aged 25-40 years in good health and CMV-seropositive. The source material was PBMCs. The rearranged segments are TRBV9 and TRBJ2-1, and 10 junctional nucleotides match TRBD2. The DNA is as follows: TGTGCCAGCAGCTTAGGCGGACTAGCGGTTTACAATGAGCAGTTCTTC. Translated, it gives CASSLGGLAVYNEQFF.